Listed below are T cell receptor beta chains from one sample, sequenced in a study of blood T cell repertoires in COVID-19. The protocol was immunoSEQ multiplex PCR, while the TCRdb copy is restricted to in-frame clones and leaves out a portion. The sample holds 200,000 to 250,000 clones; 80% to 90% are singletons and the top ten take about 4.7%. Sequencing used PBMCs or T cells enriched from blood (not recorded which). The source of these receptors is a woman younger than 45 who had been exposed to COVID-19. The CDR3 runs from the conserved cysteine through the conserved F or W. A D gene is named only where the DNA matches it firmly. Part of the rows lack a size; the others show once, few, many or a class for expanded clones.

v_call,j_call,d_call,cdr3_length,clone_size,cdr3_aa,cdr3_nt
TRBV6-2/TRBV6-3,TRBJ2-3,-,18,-,CASSSALVGWGGTDTQYF,TGTGCCAGCAGTTCGGCATTAGTCGGCTGGGGGGGCACAGATACGCAGTATTTT
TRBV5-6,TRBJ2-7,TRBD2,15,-,CASSSRAGGAYEQYF,TGTGCCAGCAGCTCTAGGGCGGGGGGCGCCTACGAGCAGTACTTC
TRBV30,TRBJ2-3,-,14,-,CACGVGGSTDTQYF,TGTGCCTGCGGTGTAGGGGGTAGCACAGATACGCAGTATTTT
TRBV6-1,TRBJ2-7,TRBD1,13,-,CASSEQGDSEQYF,TGTGCCAGCAGTGAACAGGGGGATTCCGAGCAGTACTTC
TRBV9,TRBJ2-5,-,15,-,CASSVVGGYQETQYF,TGTGCCAGCAGCGTAGTTGGGGGGTACCAAGAGACCCAGTACTTC
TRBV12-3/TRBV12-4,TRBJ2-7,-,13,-,CASSLVGGREQYF,TGTGCCAGCAGTTTAGTGGGGGGACGCGAGCAGTACTTC
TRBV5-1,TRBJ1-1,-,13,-,CASSPVGANGAFF,TGCGCCAGCAGCCCGGTAGGGGCAAATGGAGCTTTCTTT
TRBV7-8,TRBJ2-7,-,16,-,CASSSASSRTSYEQYF,TGTGCCAGCAGCTCGGCGTCTAGCCGGACTTCCTACGAGCAGTACTTC
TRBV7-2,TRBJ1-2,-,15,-,CASSLNGRVSGGYTF,TGTGCCAGCAGCTTAAATGGCAGGGTCTCTGGCGGCTACACCTTC
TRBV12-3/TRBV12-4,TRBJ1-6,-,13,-,CASSLGGGSPLHF,TGTGCCAGCAGTTTGGGGGGGGGCTCACCCCTCCACTTT
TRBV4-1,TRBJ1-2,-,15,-,CASSQEGSSNYGYTF,TGCGCCAGCAGCCAAGAGGGCAGCTCTAACTATGGCTACACCTTC
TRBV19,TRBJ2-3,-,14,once,CASSIGGDSDTQYF,TGTGCCAGTAGTATTGGAGGGGACTCAGATACGCAGTATTTT
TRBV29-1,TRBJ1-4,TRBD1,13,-,CSVTGTGNEKLFF,TGCAGCGTGACCGGGACAGGGAATGAAAAACTGTTTTTT
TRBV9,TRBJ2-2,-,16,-,CASSVAGRPETGELFF,TGTGCCAGCAGCGTAGCTGGCAGGCCAGAGACCGGGGAGCTGTTTTTT
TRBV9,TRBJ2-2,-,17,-,CASSVVSGTTNTGELFF,TGTGCCAGCAGCGTAGTGTCCGGGACAACGAACACCGGGGAGCTGTTTTTT
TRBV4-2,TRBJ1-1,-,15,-,CASSQDAGVNTEAFF,TGTGCCAGCAGCCAAGATGCAGGGGTGAACACTGAAGCTTTCTTT
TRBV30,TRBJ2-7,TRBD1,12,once,CAWRTGQGKQYF,TGTGCCTGGAGGACGGGACAGGGGAAGCAGTACTTC
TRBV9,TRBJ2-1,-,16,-,CASSARTGLSYNEQFF,TGTGCCAGCAGCGCCCGGACTGGACTCTCCTACAATGAGCAGTTCTTC
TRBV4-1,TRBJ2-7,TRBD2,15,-,CASSYGPGGAYEQYF,TGCGCCAGCAGCTACGGGCCCGGGGGGGCCTACGAGCAGTACTTC
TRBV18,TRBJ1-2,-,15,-,CASSPDGGPNYGYTF,TGTGCCAGCTCACCGGACGGGGGGCCTAACTATGGCTACACCTTC
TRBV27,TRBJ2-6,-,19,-,CASSSGWTASLLRANVLTF,TGTGCCAGCAGTTCCGGATGGACAGCCTCCCTCTTGAGGGCCAACGTCCTGACTTTC
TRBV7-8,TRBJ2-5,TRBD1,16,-,CASSLAVVQGSETQYF,TGTGCCAGCAGCTTAGCCGTGGTACAGGGGAGCGAGACCCAGTACTTC
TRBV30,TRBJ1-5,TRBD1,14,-,CAWRGGYGNQPQHF,TGTGCCTGGAGAGGGGGCTACGGCAATCAGCCCCAGCATTTT
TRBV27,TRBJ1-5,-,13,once,CASSLQANQPQHF,TGTGCCAGCAGTTTACAGGCAAATCAGCCCCAGCATTTT
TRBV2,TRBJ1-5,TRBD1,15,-,CASSESGQGSQPQHF,TGTGCCAGCAGTGAATCAGGACAGGGTAGCCAGCCCCAGCATTTT
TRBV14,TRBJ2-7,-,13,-,CASSLGQRYEQYF,TGTGCCAGCAGCCTAGGACAGCGCTACGAGCAGTACTTC
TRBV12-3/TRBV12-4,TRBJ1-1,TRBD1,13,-,CASSLHRGQRAFF,TGTGCCAGCAGTTTACACAGGGGTCAAAGAGCTTTCTTT
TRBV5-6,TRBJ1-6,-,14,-,CASSFGWGNSPLHF,TGTGCCAGCAGCTTCGGATGGGGCAATTCACCCCTCCACTTT
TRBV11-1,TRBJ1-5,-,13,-,CASSEGSNQPQHF,TGTGCCAGCAGCGAGGGTTCCAATCAGCCCCAGCATTTT
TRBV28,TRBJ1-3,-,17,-,CASSLDAGIGRGNTIYF,TGTGCCAGCAGTTTGGACGCGGGGATCGGGCGTGGAAACACCATATATTTT
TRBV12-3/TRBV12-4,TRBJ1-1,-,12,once,CASSFPRVEAFF,TGTGCCAGCAGTTTTCCCAGGGTTGAAGCTTTCTTT
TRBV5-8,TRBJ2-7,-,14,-,CASSLTDTPLKQYF,TGTGCCAGCAGCTTGACTGATACCCCTTTAAAGCAGTACTTC
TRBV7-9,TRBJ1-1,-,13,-,CASSRSFPREAFF,TGTGCCAGCAGCCGGTCGTTCCCCAGGGAAGCTTTCTTT
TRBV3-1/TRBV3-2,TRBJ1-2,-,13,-,CASSPPGGYGYTF,TGTGCCAGCAGCCCCCCTGGCGGCTATGGCTACACCTTC
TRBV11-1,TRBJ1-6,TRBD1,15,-,CASSLGRDSLSPLHF,TGTGCCAGCAGCTTAGGGCGGGACAGTCTTTCACCCCTCCACTTT
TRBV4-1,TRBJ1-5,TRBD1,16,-,CASSQDFGQGQEPQHF,TGCGCCAGCAGCCAAGATTTTGGACAGGGGCAGGAGCCCCAGCATTTT
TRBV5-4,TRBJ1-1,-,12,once,CASSLGTQEAFF,TGTGCCAGCAGCTTGGGGACACAAGAAGCTTTCTTT